These 15 T cell receptor beta chains came from one sample sequenced in a study of neurological immune-mediated disorders. TCRdb fed the 5' RACE reads into MiXCR, producing one record per CDR3 protein. The sample holds 25,000 to 30,000 distinct CDR3 sequences, under 8% seen once. Sequenced input: PBMCs. The receptors here all came from a woman aged 45-59 years in good health.

This clonotype was detected many times. The chain links TRBV9 to TRBJ2-3, with 8 nucleotides matching TRBD2. Germline CDR1 reads SGDLS; CDR2 reads YYNGEE. V gave up 0 bases and J gave up 5 bases; unmatched junction bases: 11. This CDR3 is built from 17 residues. The CDR3 spells CASSVDPPAGVKDTQYF. The CDR3 bases are TGTGCCAGCAGCGTAGATCCCCCAGCGGGAGTGAAAGATACGCAGTATTTT.

The table lists this clonotype with a few counts. This rearrangement joins TRBV20-1 to TRBJ2-7, with 7 nucleotides matching TRBD2. The germline CDR1 and CDR2 sequences are DFQATT and SNEGSKA (reference sequence). V lost 0 bases to trimming and J lost 0 bases; unmatched junction nucleotides: 5. This CDR3 comprises 15 residues. CDR3 sequence reads: CSARDGSGPSYEQYF. The CDR3 DNA sequence: TGCAGTGCTAGAGATGGTAGCGGGCCCTCCTACGAGCAGTACTTC.

This clonotype was detected ten times or more. The chain joins TRBV5-1 to TRBJ1-3; the match to TRBD1 covers 8 bases. Losses at the gene ends were 4 bases for V and 2 bases for J; bases not matched to a gene: 5. Germline lookup yields CDR1 SGHRS and CDR2 YFSETQ. This CDR3 has 15 amino acids. Here the CDR3 reads CASSKGTGPGNTIYF. As DNA, the CDR3 is TGCGCCAGCAGCAAGGGGACAGGTCCTGGAAACACCATATATTTT.

This clonotype came up many times. V is TRBV7-6 and J is TRBJ2-1; possibly TRBD2 for D (6 bases). Germline V gene lookup returns CDR1 SGHVS and CDR2 FNYEAQ. Trimming pared 0 bases from V and 0 bases from J, leaving 15 bases between. The length of the CDR3 is 18 residues. CDR3 region: CASSLALGLLGSYNEQFF. The CDR3 coding sequence is TGTGCCAGCAGCTTAGCGCTCGGACTACTTGGCTCCTACAATGAGCAGTTCTTC.

At least ten counts were recorded for this clonotype. The chain carries TRBV4-2 and TRBJ2-3; 11 bases line up with TRBD2. This CDR3 is 19 amino acids long. CDR1 and CDR2 from the germline V gene are LGHNA and YNFKEQ. The V segment lost 0 bases and the J segment 4 bases; nucleotides outside the gene matches: 12. The CDR3 sequence: CASSQEAYRTSGSADTQYF. The CDR3 DNA follows: TGTGCCAGCAGCCAAGAGGCCTACCGGACTAGCGGGTCGGCAGATACGCAGTATTTT.

This clonotype was observed at least ten times. This chain connects TRBV3-1 to TRBJ2-1; D is perhaps TRBD1 (5 bases). The CDR3 is 14 residues long. Trimming cost V 5 bases and J 6 bases, with 14 bases left between them. Per germline, CDR1 LGHDT and CDR2 YNNKEL (reference sequence). CDR3 loop: CASSRWTRSNEQFF. The CDR3 DNA sequence: TGTGCCAGCAGCAGGTGGACAAGAAGCAATGAGCAGTTCTTC.

This clonotype was seen repeatedly, ten times or more. The V and J genes are TRBV20-1 and TRBJ1-3, with 7 bases aligning to TRBD1. Germline loops: CDR1 DFQATT, CDR2 SNEGSKA (reference sequence). The junction had 9 bases not matched to a gene; V was cut back by 6 bases and J by 4 bases. CDR3 length equals 14 residues. CDR3 coding DNA: TGCAGTGCAAGTGGGGACAGCATCGGAAACACCATATATTTT. Translation: CSASGDSIGNTIYF.

This clonotype was found many times. The chain recombines TRBV20-1 with TRBJ2-3; 9 positions match TRBD2. The CDR3 contains 15 residues. Germline V gene lookup returns CDR1 DFQATT and CDR2 SNEGSKA (reference sequence). J gave up 1 base and V 5 bases, and 7 bases lay outside the gene matches. The CDR3 here is CSAGAASGGTDTQYF. CDR3 sequence (DNA): TGCAGTGCTGGGGCGGCTAGCGGGGGCACAGATACGCAGTATTTT.

This clonotype was seen ten or more times. V usage is TRBV3-1 and J usage is TRBJ2-6; maybe TRBD1 (6 bases). CDR1 is LGHDT and CDR2 is YNNKEL in the germline V gene (reference sequence). The CDR3 covers 17 residues. V was shortened by 0 bases and J by 0 bases, with 9 bases between the two germline ends. The CDR3 nucleotides read TGTGCCAGCAGCCAAGAGACAGGATTCTCTGGGGCCAACGTCCTGACTTTC. Amino acids: CASSQETGFSGANVLTF.

This clonotype has at least ten counts. The chain couples TRBV7-2 to TRBJ2-1; 8 bases line up with TRBD2. V lost 2 bases, J lost 7 bases, and 19 bases stayed unmatched. Germline V gives CDR1 SGHTA, CDR2 FQGNSA. The CDR3 extends over 19 amino acids. The CDR3 loop reads CASSLFANWAGGLRNEQFF. The CDR3 DNA sequence: TGTGCCAGCAGCTTATTTGCGAATTGGGCGGGAGGATTGAGGAATGAGCAGTTCTTC. The full variable domain, its missing parts supplied by reference TRBV7-2 and TRBJ2-1, is GAGVSQSPSNKVTEKGKDVELRCDPISGHTALYWYRQSLGQGLEFLIYFQGNSAPDKSGLPSDRFSAERTGGSVSTLTIQRTQQEDSAVYLCASSLFANWAGGLRNEQFFGPGTRLTVL.

This clonotype was observed at least ten times. V gene TRBV5-1 combines with J gene TRBJ2-3, with TRBD2 matching over 12 bases. In germline, CDR1 is SGHRS, CDR2 YFSETQ. This CDR3 has 16 residues. The ends lost 4 bases at V and 7 bases at J; junction bases unmatched: 10. CDR3 residues: CASSIETSGRSNTQYF. The CDR3 DNA reads as TGCGCCAGCAGCATCGAGACTAGCGGGAGATCAAATACGCAGTATTTT.

This clonotype was found many times. The V and J genes are TRBV27 and TRBJ2-5; 8 positions match TRBD2. The V and J ends lost 6 bases and 0 bases, in that order; junction bases with no gene match: 12. This CDR3 has 17 amino acids. Looked up from germline, CDR1 is MNHEY and CDR2 is SMNVEV (reference sequence). CDR3 DNA sequence: TGTGCCAGCAGCCGTGTGTCCGGGGGGGGGTACCAAGAGACCCAGTACTTC. It encodes CASSRVSGGGYQETQYF.

This clonotype was picked up many times. The chain carries TRBV11-2 and TRBJ1-2; D is possibly TRBD1 (6 bases). Germline V gives CDR1 SGHAT, CDR2 FQNNGV. Trimming removed 0 bases from V and 4 bases from J, with 12 bases in between. The CDR3 consists of 15 residues. The CDR3 bases are TGTGCCAGCAGCTTAGAGCCGACAGGTACCTATGGCTACACCTTC. Residues: CASSLEPTGTYGYTF.

This clonotype is medium-sized in the sample. The chain has TRBV5-1 and TRBJ2-5; 8 nucleotides line up with TRBD2. The CDR3 is 15 amino acids. From germline, CDR1 is SGHRS and CDR2 YFSETQ. After removal of 2 bases from V and 1 base from J, the junction contained 4 bases not matched to a gene. The CDR3 DNA sequence: TGCGCCAGCAGCTTTAGCGGGACCTCCCAAGAGACCCAGTACTTC. Translating it yields CASSFSGTSQETQYF.

This clonotype was observed a handful of times. This chain links TRBV6-2 or TRBV6-3 with TRBJ2-3, with TRBD2 as a possible D gene (5 bases). Germline V CDR1 and CDR2: MNHEY, SVGEGT. The V end was cut by 10 bases, the J end by 0 bases, with 17 bases between. The CDR3 contains 15 residues. This CDR3 reads CATTEDGTSTDTQYF. CDR3 bases: TGTGCCACCACGGAGGATGGCACTAGCACAGATACGCAGTATTTT.